These T cell receptor beta chains were read from a single sample in a study of T cell repertoires in cytomegalovirus infection. MiXCR, run by TCRdb on the reads, gives a single entry per CDR3 protein. The table has roughly 500,000 distinct CDR3 sequences, about 42% seen once. These receptors lack a known antigen. Material: cultured PBMCs, obtained from culture after CMV antigen stimulation. All receptors derive from a human donor in good health (CMV status not recorded). Some clones in this sample may be carry-over from other donors' samples. Each CDR3 is given with its conserved first and last residue. The order of the fields is V gene, J gene, CDR3 protein.

v_call: TRBV6-1
j_call: TRBJ1-6
cdr3_aa: CATSAGLHSENSPLHF

v_call: TRBV19
j_call: TRBJ2-7
cdr3_aa: CASSDSPGQGWYEQYF

v_call: TRBV5-1
j_call: TRBJ2-1
cdr3_aa: CASSLESSGYNEQFF

v_call: TRBV12-3/TRBV12-4
j_call: TRBJ1-1
cdr3_aa: CASSFDNTEAFF

v_call: TRBV6-1
j_call: TRBJ2-7
cdr3_aa: CASSLGTSVGEQYF

v_call: TRBV12-3/TRBV12-4
j_call: TRBJ2-1
cdr3_aa: CASRSRGGRGNEQFF

v_call: TRBV12-3/TRBV12-4
j_call: TRBJ1-2
cdr3_aa: CASSLTEGYTF

v_call: TRBV7-2
j_call: TRBJ2-3
cdr3_aa: CASSGGGAGTDTQYF

v_call: TRBV7-2
j_call: TRBJ2-7
cdr3_aa: CASSFTGVGDEQYF

v_call: TRBV6-5
j_call: TRBJ2-1
cdr3_aa: CASSYDAGSYNEQFF

v_call: TRBV7-2
j_call: TRBJ1-3
cdr3_aa: CASSLYHREGGNTIYF

v_call: TRBV2
j_call: TRBJ1-2
cdr3_aa: CASRDRNGYTF

v_call: TRBV5-1
j_call: TRBJ2-1
cdr3_aa: CASSPGLLHRNEQFF

v_call: TRBV29-1
j_call: TRBJ2-1
cdr3_aa: CSVVSGSSYNEQFF

v_call: TRBV28
j_call: TRBJ2-7
cdr3_aa: CASTPPVLDEQYF

v_call: TRBV20-1
j_call: TRBJ2-7
cdr3_aa: CSANQLPGVNEQYF

v_call: TRBV20-1
j_call: TRBJ1-2
cdr3_aa: CSASPGDYGYTF

v_call: TRBV10-3
j_call: TRBJ1-2
cdr3_aa: CAISALGANYGYTF

v_call: TRBV7-2
j_call: TRBJ1-1
cdr3_aa: CASSFGADRPLGAFF

v_call: TRBV7-2
j_call: TRBJ2-5
cdr3_aa: CASSPSGAVNQYF

v_call: TRBV30
j_call: TRBJ1-2
cdr3_aa: CAWSSTGHHTF

v_call: TRBV7-8
j_call: TRBJ2-4
cdr3_aa: CASSLVSGENIQYF

v_call: TRBV6-2/TRBV6-3
j_call: TRBJ2-1
cdr3_aa: CASSSIDRYNEQFF

v_call: TRBV11-2
j_call: TRBJ2-3
cdr3_aa: CASSFTGTSIDTQYF

v_call: TRBV27
j_call: TRBJ1-5
cdr3_aa: CASSFRESQPQHF

v_call: TRBV4-3
j_call: TRBJ1-6
cdr3_aa: CASSQGQGTVGPPLHF